The T cell receptor (beta chain) described here comes from a study of blood T cell repertoires in COVID-19. Overall study context: Acute-phase and convalescent COVID-19 samples originated in the United States, Italy and Spain. Sample material is recorded as cDNA or gDNA derived from T cells, B-cell-depleted T cells, or PBMCs.

Here immunoSEQ multiplex PCR was the method, and the copy in TCRdb shows in-frame clones only, minus some. Among 90,000 to 120,000 clones listed, 88% were seen once. The V gene lost 4 bases and the J gene lost 9 bases, with 16 bases spanning the gap. CDR1 and CDR2 (germline): GTSNPN, SVGIG (reference sequence). The CDR3 has 13 residues. The sequenced sample consisted of peripheral blood. The receptor's source is a man aged 45-65 years with active or convalescent COVID-19. The chain recombines TRBV30 with TRBJ2-1; maybe TRBD2 (6 bases). The DNA for the CDR3 is TGTGCCTGGATATCAAAAGGGAGGATTGAGCAGTTCTTC. Translated, it gives CAWISKGRIEQFF.